This T cell receptor (beta chain) was observed in a study of T cells in Graves' hyperthyroidism and ophthalmopathy. This clonotype was found many times. Amplified TCR beta CDR3 regions came from RNA transcripts. Primed by the HTBI set, a first-round RT-PCR was run on the TCR CDR3. TCRdb re-called the multiplex PCR reads through MiXCR, storing one row per CDR3 protein. The data hold a few hundred thousand distinct CDR3 sequences, with 15% to 20% observed a single time. The specimen was blood. This TCR came from a woman in her fifties or sixties with Graves' ophthalmopathy.

This CDR3 is CASSPLARETQYF. CDR3 nucleotides: TGTGCCAGCTCACCACTAGCACGGGAGACCCAGTACTTC. The chain couples TRBV18 to TRBJ2-5; D is unclear. The germline V and J ends were trimmed by 1 base and 5 bases, with 8 bases remaining between them. Germline CDR1 reads KGHSH; CDR2 reads LQKENI. The CDR3 is made up of 13 amino acids.